The rows below give T cell receptor beta chains drawn from one sample of a study of cytomegalovirus exposure and HLA in healthy donors. Measured with immunoSEQ multiplex PCR; TCRdb has only the in-frame clones, and not every one. The table has 110,000 or so clones, around four fifths seen once. The sample consisted of PBMCs. The receptors here all came from a woman in her forties or fifties in good health and CMV-seropositive. Both conserved end residues are part of each CDR3. D genes are given only for firm matches. Clone sizes are given selectively: once, few, many, or a class where the clone is expanded.

cdr3_nt	cdr3_aa	clone_size	v_call	d_call	j_call
TGTGCCAGCAGCTTATCCCTCTCCGGAAACACCATATATTTT	CASSLSLSGNTIYF	few	TRBV7-2	NA	TRBJ1-3
TGTGCCAGCAGTTACCAGGGGAATGAGCAGTTCTTC	CASSYQGNEQFF	few	TRBV6-6	NA	TRBJ2-1
TGTGCCACCAGCAGAGGTGCTAGCGGGGCGACAGATACGCAGTATTTT	CATSRGASGATDTQYF	NA	TRBV15	TRBD2	TRBJ2-3
TGTGCCAGTAGCCCCGCGGCTTCCTATGGCTACACCTTC	CASSPAASYGYTF	NA	TRBV19	NA	TRBJ1-2
TGTGCCAGCAGCTTAGCGCGAGGAGGCGGGGGCACCTACAATGAGCAGTTCTTC	CASSLARGGGGTYNEQFF	NA	TRBV7-9	NA	TRBJ2-1
TGTGCCATCACCGACGGACTAGCGGAAGACAATGAGCAGTTCTTC	CAITDGLAEDNEQFF	NA	TRBV10-3	TRBD2	TRBJ2-1
TGCGCCAGCAGCTTGGACATCCAAGAGACCCAGTACTTC	CASSLDIQETQYF	NA	TRBV5-1	NA	TRBJ2-5
TGTGCCAGCAAAGTATCTAGCGGGGGTGTCTACGAGCAGTACTTC	CASKVSSGGVYEQYF	NA	TRBV6-5	TRBD2	TRBJ2-7
TGCGCCAGCAGCTTGCGCGGCAGGGGAGACGAGCAGTACTTC	CASSLRGRGDEQYF	NA	TRBV5-1	NA	TRBJ2-7
TGCGCCAGCAGCTCAGGGGTTGTGTTGAACACTGAAGCTTTCTTT	CASSSGVVLNTEAFF	NA	TRBV5-1	NA	TRBJ1-1